A selection of T cell receptor beta chains follows, all from one sample in a study. TCRdb redid the calling of the 5' RACE reads with MiXCR, one entry per CDR3 protein. The sample comprises tens of thousands of distinct CDR3 sequences, about 25% of which are singletons, and 3.7% rests with the top ten. The sequenced material came from naive CD4+ T cells sorted from a lymph node. These receptors were obtained from a female donor with breast cancer. The CDR3 runs from the conserved cysteine through the conserved F or W. Each record gives: V gene, J gene, CDR3 protein.

>TRBV7-9|TRBJ1-2
CASSFSGVDGYTF
>TRBV6-5|TRBJ2-5
CASSPNSGARETQYF
>TRBV5-1|TRBJ1-3
CASSPGFGGGNTIYF
>TRBV29-1|TRBJ2-5
CSVRDGQETQYF
>TRBV5-1|TRBJ2-1
CASSRLSLRDRLYNEQFF
>TRBV28|TRBJ2-1
CASSTGTGLGNEQFF
>TRBV7-2|TRBJ2-3
CASSSSGRPTDTQYF
>TRBV10-2|TRBJ2-1
CASSASGSEQFF
>TRBV18|TRBJ1-1
CASSRTGGDKAEAFF
>TRBV19|TRBJ2-1
CASSAKYSGNYNEQFF
>TRBV20-1|TRBJ1-6
CSAKGGQRDPSPLHF
>TRBV28|TRBJ2-7
CAERGQGSYEQYF
>TRBV3-1|TRBJ2-7
CASSQATGAYEQYF
>TRBV5-1|TRBJ2-1
CASRGGLNNEQFF
>TRBV5-1|TRBJ2-1
CASSLEASGGCNEQFF
>TRBV7-6|TRBJ2-1
CASSRLSGGVSNNEQFF
>TRBV5-1|TRBJ2-1
CASSYLAGDWNEQFF
>TRBV2|TRBJ1-5
CASRGTGPSNQPQHF
>TRBV30|TRBJ2-4
CAWSVGQGTKNIQYF
>TRBV20-1|TRBJ2-1
CSARDISGWAAFF
>TRBV29-1|TRBJ2-7
CSVQRSGGHEQYF
>TRBV5-4|TRBJ2-2
CASSLRGNGELFF
>TRBV7-3|TRBJ2-3
CASSRGGAGTDTQYF
>TRBV5-6|TRBJ2-1
CASSTPGAIEQFF
>TRBV20-1|TRBJ2-3
CSARGGRAADTQYF
>TRBV5-5|TRBJ1-3
CASSVMDGSGNTIYF
>TRBV6-5|TRBJ2-7
CASSYSAGYEQYF
>TRBV29-1|TRBJ1-2
CSTLRGDRETRQGIGYGYTF
>TRBV5-6|TRBJ1-1
CASTSRGIAEAFF
>TRBV7-9|TRBJ2-1
CASSTRGQSDEQFF
>TRBV6-5|TRBJ1-4
CASSRRDSNEKLSF
>TRBV4-1|TRBJ2-5
CASSQQRAGGQETPYF
>TRBV12-3/TRBV12-4|TRBJ2-1
CASSFMGGGAYNEQFF
>TRBV6-1|TRBJ1-6
CASSDFGDSPLHF
>TRBV10-3|TRBJ2-3
CAIKQGSTDTQYF
>TRBV5-1|TRBJ1-2
CASSLPADSYGYTF
>TRBV5-1|TRBJ1-2
CASSLQSYNYGYTF
>TRBV9|TRBJ2-7
CASSVGKGRDEQYF
>TRBV12-3/TRBV12-4|TRBJ2-7
CASSSTQRGVYEQYF
>TRBV5-1|TRBJ2-7
CASSASGGKGIEQYF
>TRBV7-8|TRBJ1-6
CASSLALPSSSYNSPLHF
>TRBV5-1|TRBJ2-3
CASSLHRDRGRDTQYF
>TRBV27|TRBJ1-5
CASSFVGSQPQHF
>TRBV6-5|TRBJ2-5
CASIPDLAGSRETQYF
>TRBV24-1|TRBJ2-3
CATQSGEGTDTQYF
>TRBV28|TRBJ1-3
CASKGFLSGSTIYF
>TRBV15|TRBJ2-2
CATSSQTLAGGELFF